Listed below are T cell receptor beta chains from one sample, sequenced in a study of blood T cell repertoires in COVID-19. Data came from immunoSEQ multiplex PCR; TCRdb stores just in-frame clones and leaves some out. The table lists 290,000 or so clones, around 91% of them singletons, with around 4.3% in the top ten. Sequenced: PBMCs or T cells enriched from blood (not recorded which). Receptors originate from a woman aged 18-29 years with acute COVID-19. The CDR3 runs from the conserved cysteine through the conserved F or W. Fields, in order: CDR3 protein, CDR3 DNA, J gene, D gene, V gene, clone size. The D gene is left open where the match is weak. Clone size appears in some rows only: once, few, many, or a class for an expanded clone.

CDR3: CASSRQGREQFF
DNA: TGTGCCAGCAGCCGACAGGGCCGCGAGCAGTTCTTC
J: TRBJ2-1
D: TRBD1
V: TRBV6-5
size: NA

CDR3: CASSPGTSGGNEQFF
DNA: TGTGCCAGCTCACCAGGGACTAGCGGGGGTAATGAGCAGTTCTTC
J: TRBJ2-1
D: TRBD2
V: TRBV18
size: NA

CDR3: CAAAGGRSYEQYF
DNA: TGTGCCGCGGCGGGGGGAAGGTCCTACGAGCAGTACTTC
J: TRBJ2-7
D: TRBD2
V: TRBV10-3
size: NA

CDR3: CASSRVAEPNEQFF
DNA: TGTGCCAGTAGTAGAGTAGCGGAACCAAATGAGCAGTTCTTC
J: TRBJ2-1
D: NA
V: TRBV19
size: NA

CDR3: CASSVSRTDTQYF
DNA: TGTGCCAGCAGTGTATCCAGGACAGATACGCAGTATTTT
J: TRBJ2-3
D: NA
V: TRBV6-4
size: NA

CDR3: CASSLVSRTEAFF
DNA: TGTGCCAGCAGCTTAGTAAGCCGCACTGAAGCTTTCTTT
J: TRBJ1-1
D: NA
V: TRBV11-3
size: NA

CDR3: CASSAGTSGNNEQFF
DNA: TGTGCCAGCAGTGCCGGGACTAGCGGGAACAATGAGCAGTTCTTC
J: TRBJ2-1
D: TRBD2
V: TRBV9
size: NA

CDR3: CASSNDRDLHNEQFF
DNA: TGTGCCAGCAGTAACGACAGGGACCTTCACAATGAGCAGTTCTTC
J: TRBJ2-1
D: TRBD1
V: TRBV5-6
size: NA

CDR3: CASSAGFNGITEAFF
DNA: TGTGCCAGCAGCGCAGGATTCAACGGAATCACTGAAGCTTTCTTT
J: TRBJ1-1
D: NA
V: TRBV9
size: NA

CDR3: CASSLKGEGLGPDYEQYF
DNA: TGTGCCAGCAGTTTAAAGGGGGAGGGACTAGGACCGGACTACGAGCAGTACTTC
J: TRBJ2-7
D: TRBD2
V: TRBV27
size: NA

CDR3: CASSLAVTGHTEAFF
DNA: TGTGCCAGCAGTCTAGCAGTTACAGGGCACACTGAAGCTTTCTTT
J: TRBJ1-1
D: NA
V: TRBV28
size: NA

CDR3: CASSLRERQPQHF
DNA: TGTGCCAGCAGTTTGAGGGAACGGCAGCCCCAGCATTTT
J: TRBJ1-5
D: NA
V: TRBV12-3/TRBV12-4
size: once

CDR3: CASSLGGGVSYEQYF
DNA: TGCGCCAGCAGCTTGGGTGGCGGGGTCTCCTACGAGCAGTACTTC
J: TRBJ2-7
D: NA
V: TRBV5-1
size: NA

CDR3: CASSQNRQGYGYTF
DNA: TGTGCCAGCAGCCAAAATAGACAGGGTTATGGCTACACCTTC
J: TRBJ1-2
D: TRBD1
V: TRBV3-1/TRBV3-2
size: NA

CDR3: CASSLGGPGVDTQYF
DNA: TGCGCCAGCAGCTTGGGGGGGCCAGGCGTGGATACGCAGTATTTT
J: TRBJ2-3
D: NA
V: TRBV5-1
size: NA

CDR3: CAWSLTSGAETQYF
DNA: TGTGCCTGGAGCCTAACTAGCGGGGCAGAGACCCAGTACTTC
J: TRBJ2-5
D: TRBD2
V: TRBV30
size: NA

CDR3: CASSPNYGANVLTF
DNA: TGTGCCAGCAGCCCAAACTATGGGGCCAACGTCCTGACTTTC
J: TRBJ2-6
D: NA
V: TRBV3-1/TRBV3-2
size: few

CDR3: CASKRAVYEQYF
DNA: TGTGCCAGCAAGCGAGCGGTCTACGAGCAGTACTTC
J: TRBJ2-7
D: NA
V: TRBV2
size: NA

CDR3: CASSPTSGDYNEQFF
DNA: TGTGCCAGCAGCCCGACTAGCGGAGATTACAATGAGCAGTTCTTC
J: TRBJ2-1
D: TRBD2
V: TRBV6-5
size: NA

CDR3: CASCRTEASGYTF
DNA: TGTGCCAGCTGTCGGACAGAGGCCAGTGGCTACACCTTC
J: TRBJ1-2
D: NA
V: TRBV5-6
size: NA

CDR3: CASSIKDSNSYNEQFF
DNA: TGCGCCAGCAGCATAAAGGACAGTAACTCCTACAATGAGCAGTTCTTC
J: TRBJ2-1
D: NA
V: TRBV4-1
size: NA

CDR3: CASSSGDDFSGELFF
DNA: TGCGCCAGCAGCTCGGGGGATGACTTCTCTGGGGAGCTGTTTTTT
J: TRBJ2-2
D: NA
V: TRBV5-1
size: NA

CDR3: CASIPWDGGSEAFF
DNA: TGTGCCAGCATCCCCTGGGACGGGGGGTCTGAAGCTTTCTTT
J: TRBJ1-1
D: NA
V: TRBV28
size: NA

CDR3: CASSSFIEGQGGTQYF
DNA: TGTGCCAGCAGCTCCTTCATCGAGGGACAGGGGGGGACCCAGTACTTC
J: TRBJ2-5
D: TRBD1
V: TRBV7-3
size: NA

CDR3: CASSQFLAGSSYNEQFF
DNA: TGTGCCAGCAGCCAATTCCTAGCGGGGTCGTCCTACAATGAGCAGTTCTTC
J: TRBJ2-1
D: TRBD2
V: TRBV3-1/TRBV3-2
size: NA

CDR3: CASSVEGGRAATGELFF
DNA: TGTGCCAGCAGCGTAGAGGGCGGGAGGGCCGCCACCGGGGAGCTGTTTTTT
J: TRBJ2-2
D: TRBD2
V: TRBV9
size: NA

CDR3: CASSPTGTGNSPLHF
DNA: TGTGCCAGCAGCCCAACCGGGACAGGGAATTCACCCCTCCACTTT
J: TRBJ1-6
D: TRBD1
V: TRBV7-3
size: NA

CDR3: CASTPGQSRFTEAFF
DNA: TGTGCCAGTACCCCCGGACAGTCGAGATTCACTGAAGCTTTCTTT
J: TRBJ1-1
D: NA
V: TRBV19
size: NA

CDR3: CASSLGEVTGELFF
DNA: TGTGCCAGCAGCTTAGGGGAGGTCACCGGGGAGCTGTTTTTT
J: TRBJ2-2
D: NA
V: TRBV7-9
size: NA

CDR3: CASRRTGGRNQPQHF
DNA: TGTGCCAGCAGAAGGACAGGGGGTCGCAATCAGCCCCAGCATTTT
J: TRBJ1-5
D: TRBD1
V: TRBV6-5
size: NA

CDR3: CASSPPRNTGELFF
DNA: TGTGCCAGCTCACCACCGCGGAACACCGGGGAGCTGTTTTTT
J: TRBJ2-2
D: NA
V: TRBV18
size: NA

CDR3: CASTLGGEGGEQFF
DNA: TGTGCCAGCACCCTGGGGGGAGAGGGAGGTGAGCAGTTCTTC
J: TRBJ2-1
D: NA
V: TRBV27
size: NA

CDR3: CASSLTGLTYEQYF
DNA: TGTGCCAGCAGCTTAACAGGGCTAACCTACGAGCAGTACTTC
J: TRBJ2-7
D: NA
V: TRBV6-6
size: NA

CDR3: CASSVGQTFSYEQYF
DNA: TGCGCCAGCAGCGTCGGACAGACTTTCTCCTACGAGCAGTACTTC
J: TRBJ2-7
D: NA
V: TRBV5-1
size: NA

CDR3: CASSLEGGETQYF
DNA: TGCGCCAGCAGCTTGGAGGGAGGCGAGACCCAGTACTTC
J: TRBJ2-5
D: NA
V: TRBV5-1
size: NA

CDR3: CASSPTGNEQFF
DNA: TGTGCCAGTAGTCCAACGGGGAATGAGCAGTTCTTC
J: TRBJ2-1
D: NA
V: TRBV19
size: once

CDR3: CASSIFIAGSPPAGELFF
DNA: TGTGCCAGTAGTATTTTCATAGCGGGAAGCCCCCCGGCCGGGGAGCTGTTTTTT
J: TRBJ2-2
D: TRBD2
V: TRBV19
size: NA

CDR3: CASSFHGGGQPQHF
DNA: TGTGCCAGCAGCTTTCATGGAGGAGGTCAGCCCCAGCATTTT
J: TRBJ1-5
D: NA
V: TRBV7-2
size: NA

CDR3: CAIRLKAGEPYEQYF
DNA: TGTGCCATCAGACTTAAAGCGGGAGAGCCCTACGAGCAGTACTTC
J: TRBJ2-7
D: TRBD2
V: TRBV10-3
size: NA

CDR3: CASRISLGGDTQYF
DNA: TGTGCCAGCAGAATCTCTCTGGGGGGAGATACGCAGTATTTT
J: TRBJ2-3
D: NA
V: TRBV2
size: NA

CDR3: CASSLEWDREFQPQHF
DNA: TGTGCCAGCAGCTTAGAGTGGGACAGGGAATTTCAGCCCCAGCATTTT
J: TRBJ1-5
D: TRBD1
V: TRBV7-9
size: NA